Shown below are 12 T cell receptor beta chains from a single sample sequenced in a study of cytomegalovirus exposure and HLA in healthy donors. Libraries were prepared by immunoSEQ multiplex PCR; TCRdb keeps only in-frame clonotypes and omits some of them. The profile shows about 170,000 clones, roughly 86% of them singletons. The sample was PBMCs. These receptors were taken from a man younger than 35 in good health and CMV-seropositive.

The chain couples TRBV9 to TRBJ2-1, with a weak D call TRBD2 (6 bases). This CDR3 has 15 residues. Germline lookup yields CDR1 SGDLS and CDR2 YYNGEE. Trimming shortened V by 3 bases and J by 0 bases, and 10 bases separated the two germline ends. CDR3 nucleotides: TGTGCCAGCAGCGAACGGGGGAGCTCCTACAATGAGCAGTTCTTC. Protein sequence: CASSERGSSYNEQFF. Supplemented by reference TRBV9 and TRBJ2-1, the full variable domain reads DSGVTQTPKHLITATGQRVTLRCSPRSGDLSVYWYQQSLDQGLQFLIQYYNGEERAKGNILERFSAQQFPDLHSELNLSSLELGDSALYFCASSERGSSYNEQFFGPGTRLTVL.

The genes are TRBV13 and TRBJ1-1; D call uncertain. Germline V lookup: CDR1 PRHDT, CDR2 FYEKMQ (reference sequence). The CDR3 runs to 14 residues. The V end lost 4 bases, the J end lost 3 bases, and 12 bases lay between the germline ends. The CDR3: CASSSRLEDTEAFF. CDR3 nucleotides: TGTGCCAGCAGCTCCCGCCTCGAGGACACTGAAGCTTTCTTT. Full variable domain (missing parts from reference TRBV13 and TRBJ1-1): AAGVIQSPRHLIKEKRETATLKCYPIPRHDTVYWYQQGPGQDPQFLISFYEKMQSDKGSIPDRFSAQQFSDYHSELNMSSLELGDSALYFCASSSRLEDTEAFFGQGTRLTVV.

The chain links TRBV6-5 to TRBJ2-2, with 8 bases aligning to TRBD1. The V gene's germline CDR1 is MNHEY and CDR2 SVGAGI. This CDR3 comprises 15 residues. Trimming took 5 bases from V and 4 from J; bases not matched to a gene: 6. CDR3 loop: CASSPTGDGTGELFF. CDR3 nucleotides: TGTGCCAGCAGTCCGACAGGGGACGGCACCGGGGAGCTGTTTTTT.

V usage is TRBV13 and J usage is TRBJ1-1; possibly TRBD1 for D (6 bases). Germline CDR1 is PRHDT and CDR2 is FYEKMQ (reference sequence). CDR3 length: 13 residues. V was pared by 5 bases and J by 2 bases, with 9 bases between. The CDR3 region is CASSTGQNTEAFF. The CDR3 region has the DNA TGTGCCAGCAGCACGGGACAAAACACTGAAGCTTTCTTT.

The chain combines TRBV7-2 with TRBJ2-7; possibly TRBD1 for D (5 bases). CDR1 and CDR2 (germline): SGHTA, FQGNSA. The V and J ends lost 6 bases and 0 bases respectively, with 15 bases between them. CDR3 length equals 15 residues. The CDR3 here is CASSSRAFFSYEQYF. As DNA, the CDR3 is TGTGCCAGCAGTTCCAGGGCCTTCTTCTCCTACGAGCAGTACTTC.

This clone was seen once. The rearrangement uses TRBV2 and TRBJ2-1, with TRBD2 identical over 12 bases. V lost 7 bases and J lost 9; bases outside the gene matches: 10. The CDR3 is 15 residues long. CDR1 and CDR2 (germline): SNHLY, FYNNEI. CDR3 in amino acids: CASTPGLAGRGEQFF. In nucleotides, the CDR3 is TGTGCCAGCACCCCGGGACTAGCGGGTCGAGGTGAGCAGTTCTTC. Using reference TRBV2 and TRBJ2-1 for the parts outside the CDR3, the full variable domain is EPEVTQTPSHQVTQMGQEVILRCVPISNHLYFYWYRQILGQKVEFLVSFYNNEISEKSEIFDDQFSVERPDGSNFTLKIRSTKLEDSAMYFCASTPGLAGRGEQFFGPGTRLTVL.

This clone was counted a few times. The CDR3: CASSFAGNYGYTF. Written as DNA, the CDR3 is TGTGCCAGCAGTTTCGCGGGGAACTATGGCTACACCTTC. V usage is TRBV28 and J usage is TRBJ1-2; D not certain. V was clipped by 3 bases and J by 2 bases, with 7 bases between them. CDR1 and CDR2 (germline): MDHEN, SYDVKM. This CDR3 has 13 residues.

The CDR3 DNA sequence: TGTGCCAGCAGTCTAGCGGGGGCATACAATGAGCAGTTCTTC. Protein product: CASSLAGAYNEQFF. The chain carries TRBV2 and TRBJ2-1; 10 bases are shared with TRBD2. There are 14 residues in the CDR3. CDR1 and CDR2 from the germline V gene are SNHLY and FYNNEI. Losses at the gene ends were 5 bases for V and 4 bases for J; bases not matched to a gene: 2. The entire variable domain, with the rest obtained from reference TRBV2 and TRBJ2-1, is as follows: EPEVTQTPSHQVTQMGQEVILRCVPISNHLYFYWYRQILGQKVEFLVSFYNNEISEKSEIFDDQFSVERPDGSNFTLKIRSTKLEDSAMYFCASSLAGAYNEQFFGPGTRLTVL.

The chain joins TRBV5-4 to TRBJ1-1; D is perhaps TRBD1 (5 bases). The V gene lost 2 bases and the J gene lost 3 bases, with 14 bases spanning the gap. Germline CDR1 SGHNT, CDR2 YYREEE (reference sequence). The CDR3 runs 15 residues. The CDR3 sequence: CASSFFTLRDTEAFF. Written as DNA, the CDR3 is TGTGCCAGCAGCTTCTTCACGCTCAGGGACACTGAAGCTTTCTTT.

In this sample, this clone turned up once. The V call is TRBV7-2, the J call TRBJ2-1; 14 nucleotides match TRBD2. The CDR3 covers 17 residues. Germline-derived CDR1 and CDR2 are SGHTA and FQGNSA. Trimming took 1 base from V and 6 from J; bases not matched to a gene: 5. The CDR3 DNA reads as TGTGCCAGCAGCTTAGGGGGACTAGCGGGAGTAGCCAATGAGCAGTTCTTC. It translates to CASSLGGLAGVANEQFF.

V and J are TRBV6-4 and TRBJ2-1, with 7 positions matching TRBD2. The CDR3 covers 15 residues. The ends lost 2 bases at V and 7 bases at J; junction bases unmatched: 8. CDR1 MRHNA and CDR2 SNTAGT come from the germline V gene. The CDR3 protein is CASSDKGAGRNEQFF. In nucleotides, the CDR3 is TGTGCCAGCAGTGACAAGGGAGCGGGGAGGAATGAGCAGTTCTTC.

This clone was observed a handful of times. The gene calls are TRBV13 and TRBJ2-1; D gene ambiguous. The V gene's germline CDR1 is PRHDT and CDR2 FYEKMQ (reference sequence). The length of the CDR3 is 13 residues. V lost 5 bases and J lost 10, with 15 bases in between. This CDR3 is CASSPPQEWEQFF. DNA of the CDR3: TGTGCCAGCAGCCCTCCCCAGGAATGGGAGCAGTTCTTC.